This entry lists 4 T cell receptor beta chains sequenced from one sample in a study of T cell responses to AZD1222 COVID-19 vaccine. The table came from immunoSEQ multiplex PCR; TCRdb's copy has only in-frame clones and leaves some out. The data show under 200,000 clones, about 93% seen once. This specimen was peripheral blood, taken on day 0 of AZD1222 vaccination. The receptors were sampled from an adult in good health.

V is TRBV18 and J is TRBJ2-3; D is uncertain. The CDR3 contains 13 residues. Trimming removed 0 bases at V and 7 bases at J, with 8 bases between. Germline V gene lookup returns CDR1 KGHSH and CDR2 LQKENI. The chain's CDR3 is CASSPPSINTQYF. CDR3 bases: TGTGCCAGCTCACCACCGAGCATAAATACGCAGTATTTT. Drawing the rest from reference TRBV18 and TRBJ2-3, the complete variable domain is NAGVMQNPRHLVRRRGQEARLRCSPMKGHSHVYWYRQLPEEGLKFMVYLQKENIIDESGMPKERFSAEFPKEGPSILRIQQVVRGDSAAYFCASSPPSINTQYFGPGTRLTVL.

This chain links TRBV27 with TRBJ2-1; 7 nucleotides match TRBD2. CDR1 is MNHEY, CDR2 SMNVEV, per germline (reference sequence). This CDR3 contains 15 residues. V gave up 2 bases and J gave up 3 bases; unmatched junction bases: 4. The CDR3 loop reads CASSLTASGYNEQFF. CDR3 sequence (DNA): TGTGCCAGCAGTTTAACGGCTAGCGGCTACAATGAGCAGTTCTTC.

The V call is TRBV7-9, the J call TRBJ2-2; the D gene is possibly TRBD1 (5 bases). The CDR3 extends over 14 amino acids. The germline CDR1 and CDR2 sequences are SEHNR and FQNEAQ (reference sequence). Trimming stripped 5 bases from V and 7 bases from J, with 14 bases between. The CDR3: CASSATVQIGELFF. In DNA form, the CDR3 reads TGTGCCAGCAGCGCGACAGTGCAGATCGGGGAGCTGTTTTTT.

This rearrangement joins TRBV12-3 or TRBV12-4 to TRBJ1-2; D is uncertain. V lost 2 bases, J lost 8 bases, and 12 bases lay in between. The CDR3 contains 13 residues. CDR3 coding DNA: TGTGCCAGCAGTTTAAGACGCCTGAGAGGCTACACCTTC. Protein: CASSLRRLRGYTF.